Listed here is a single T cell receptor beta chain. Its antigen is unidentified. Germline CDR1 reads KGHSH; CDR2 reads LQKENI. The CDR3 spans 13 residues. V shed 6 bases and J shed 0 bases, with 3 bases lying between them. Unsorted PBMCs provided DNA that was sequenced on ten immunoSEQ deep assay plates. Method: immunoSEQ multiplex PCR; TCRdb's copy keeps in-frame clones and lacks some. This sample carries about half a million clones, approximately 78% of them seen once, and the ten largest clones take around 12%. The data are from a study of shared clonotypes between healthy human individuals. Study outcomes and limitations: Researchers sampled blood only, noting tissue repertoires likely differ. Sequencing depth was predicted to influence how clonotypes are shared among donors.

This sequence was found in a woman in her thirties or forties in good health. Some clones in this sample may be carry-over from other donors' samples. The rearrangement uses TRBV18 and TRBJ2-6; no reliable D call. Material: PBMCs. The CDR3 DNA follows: TGTGCCAGCTCCCACTCTGGGGCCAACGTCCTGACTTTC. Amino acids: CASSHSGANVLTF.